The 23 T cell receptor beta chains given below trace back to one sample, sequenced in a study of OX40 agonist ivuxolimab in advanced cancers. Sequenced by immunoSEQ multiplex PCR; TCRdb stores in-frame clones only, minus some. The sample records roughly 70,000 clones, 70% to 90% being singletons. The starting material was CD4+ or CD8+ T cells sorted from blood, obtained in a trial of the OX40 agonist ivuxolimab. These receptors all come from an adult with an advanced solid tumor such as melanoma, head and neck, liver or kidney cancer.

The CDR3 loop reads CASSLYVPHPANTDTQYF. Here the CDR3 DNA reads TGTGCCAGTAGTTTATACGTACCACATCCTGCAAACACAGATACGCAGTATTTT. This chain connects TRBV19 to TRBJ2-3; D is ambiguous. The CDR3 extends over 18 amino acids. Trimming cost V 5 bases and J 2 bases, with 23 bases left between them. Looked up from germline, CDR1 is LNHDA and CDR2 is SQIVND (reference sequence).

This rearrangement joins TRBV18 to TRBJ2-5; 11 nucleotides agree with TRBD1. From germline, CDR1 is KGHSH and CDR2 LQKENI. This CDR3 contains 15 residues. The junction had 2 bases not matched to a gene; V was cut back by 2 bases and J by 3 bases. In nucleotides, the CDR3 is TGTGCCAGCTCACCAGGGACAGGGGGTGAAGAGACCCAGTACTTC. Translated, it gives CASSPGTGGEETQYF.

The chain links TRBV18 to TRBJ2-1; 11 bases fit TRBD2. The V gene's germline CDR1 is KGHSH and CDR2 LQKENI. V lost 6 bases and J lost 2; bases outside the gene matches: 12. This CDR3 spans 18 amino acids. The CDR3 spells CASSLMGLAGGTYNEQFF. The CDR3 DNA follows: TGTGCCAGCTCTCTGATGGGGCTAGCGGGGGGTACCTACAATGAGCAGTTCTTC.

This rearrangement joins TRBV7-9 to TRBJ2-5, with TRBD2 identical over 8 bases. The CDR3 has 14 residues. V trimming: 1 base; J trimming: 4 bases; junction bases outside the gene matches: 2. The germline V gene encodes CDR1 SEHNR and CDR2 FQNEAQ (reference sequence). CDR3 amino acids: CASSLVTSGETQYF. The CDR3 DNA sequence: TGTGCCAGCAGCTTAGTTACTAGCGGAGAGACCCAGTACTTC.

The chain is built from TRBV2 and TRBJ2-3, with D unresolved. Looked up from germline, CDR1 is SNHLY and CDR2 is FYNNEI. Between the trimmed V and J ends, which lost 6 bases and 6 bases, there was a span of 10 bases. This CDR3 has 12 residues. CDR3 amino acids: CASSQLSDTQYF. In DNA form, the CDR3 reads TGTGCCAGCAGCCAGCTCTCGGATACGCAGTATTTT.

This clone has a handful of counts. The chain uses TRBV15 and TRBJ2-3, with D unresolved. The V and J ends lost 3 bases and 1 base respectively, with 11 bases between them. The V gene's germline CDR1 is LNHNV and CDR2 YYDKDF (reference sequence). The CDR3 covers 15 residues. The CDR3 DNA reads TGTGCCACCAGCAGGGCGACTGTGGGCACAGATACGCAGTATTTT. It specifies CATSRATVGTDTQYF.

The V gene is TRBV30, the J gene TRBJ1-1; D is uncertain. V dropped 2 bases and J dropped 1 base, with 8 bases sitting between them. The CDR3 extends over 13 amino acids. Germline values: CDR1 GTSNPN, CDR2 SVGIG (reference sequence). The CDR3 here is CAWSSNTNTEAFF. For the CDR3, the DNA is TGTGCCTGGAGTTCTAACACGAACACTGAAGCTTTCTTT.

The V call is TRBV5-4, the J call TRBJ1-4, with 7 bases identical to TRBD1. With V trimmed by 3 bases and J by 8 bases, 10 bases remained unmatched. There are 15 residues in the CDR3. Germline V gene lookup returns CDR1 SGHNT and CDR2 YYREEE (reference sequence). CDR3: CASSSGTAVGEKLFF. The CDR3, as DNA: TGTGCCAGCAGCTCGGGGACAGCCGTCGGGGAAAAACTGTTTTTT.

This chain uses TRBV5-1 with TRBJ2-2; 10 bases agree with TRBD1. The CDR3 extends over 17 amino acids. Germline V gene lookup returns CDR1 SGHRS and CDR2 YFSETQ. The V and J ends lost 0 bases and 5 bases, in that order; junction bases with no gene match: 7. The CDR3 here is CASSLALGQGRTGELFF. The CDR3 DNA sequence: TGCGCCAGCAGCTTGGCCTTGGGACAGGGGCGGACCGGGGAGCTGTTTTTT. Full variable domain (remainder filled in from reference TRBV5-1 and TRBJ2-2): KAGVTQTPRYLIKTRGQQVTLSCSPISGHRSVSWYQQTPGQGLQFLFEYFSETQRNKGNFPGRFSGRQFSNSRSEMNVSTLELGDSALYLCASSLALGQGRTGELFFGEGSRLTVL.

This chain joins TRBV25-1 and TRBJ2-1; weak D call: TRBD1 (5 bases). Germline V gene data show CDR1 as MGHDK and CDR2 as SYGVNS. The CDR3 has 16 residues. Trimming removed 1 base from V and 9 bases from J, with 19 bases in between. The CDR3 bases are TGTGCCAGCAGTGAATCCGACAGTGCCCGATGGGGTGAGCAGTTCTTC. It specifies CASSESDSARWGEQFF.

The CDR3 DNA is TGTGCCAGCAGTGAATCCCACGGACCGACAACTAATGAAAAACTGTTTTTT. Translation gives CASSESHGPTTNEKLFF. The rearrangement uses TRBV25-1 and TRBJ1-4; D not resolved. CDR3 length: 17 amino acids. In germline, CDR1 is MGHDK, CDR2 SYGVNS. Trimming pared 1 base from V and 0 bases from J, leaving 12 bases between.

There are a few counts of this clone. The genes are TRBV11-2 and TRBJ1-1, with D possibly TRBD1 on 5 matching bases. The V gene's germline CDR1 is SGHAT and CDR2 FQNNGV. The CDR3 has 13 residues. The V end was cut by 1 base, the J end by 6 bases, with 9 bases between. The CDR3 region is CASSLGRVSEAFF. For the CDR3, the DNA is TGTGCCAGCAGCTTAGGCAGGGTCTCTGAAGCTTTCTTT.

V is TRBV5-1 and J is TRBJ2-3; TRBD1 might be the D (5 bases). V was trimmed by 4 bases and J by 4 bases, leaving 13 bases between them. The CDR3 sequence is 14 residues long. Germline lookup yields CDR1 SGHRS and CDR2 YFSETQ. The CDR3 region is CASSVSGIPDTQYF. Written as DNA, the CDR3 is TGCGCCAGCAGCGTCTCAGGGATCCCAGATACGCAGTATTTT.

This clone was observed a single time. The chain employs TRBV6-1 and TRBJ1-4; TRBD1 matches at 9 bases. V lost 1 base to trimming and J lost 7 bases; unmatched junction nucleotides: 4. In germline, CDR1 is MNHNS, CDR2 SASEGT. The CDR3 covers 15 residues. The CDR3 protein is CASSEGTGAGEKLFF. For the CDR3, the DNA is TGTGCCAGCAGTGAAGGGACAGGGGCGGGTGAAAAACTGTTTTTT.

This rearrangement joins TRBV7-9 to TRBJ2-6; no definite D call. The germline gives CDR1 SEHNR, CDR2 FQNEAQ (reference sequence). CDR3 length equals 14 residues. The V and J ends lost 4 bases and 2 bases respectively, with 6 bases between them. The DNA of the CDR3 is TGTGCCAGCAGCTACCGGGCTGGGGCCAACGTCCTGACTTTC. Protein sequence: CASSYRAGANVLTF.

The rearrangement links TRBV4-1 to TRBJ1-2; D is ambiguous. The germline V gene encodes CDR1 MGHRA and CDR2 YSYEKL. V dropped 1 base and J dropped 5 bases, with 11 bases sitting between them. The CDR3 runs to 14 residues. This CDR3 reads CASSQGDHFYGYTF. Written as DNA, the CDR3 is TGCGCCAGCAGCCAAGGGGATCATTTTTATGGCTACACCTTC.

V and J are TRBV5-1 and TRBJ1-6, with a tentative D call TRBD1 (6 bases). CDR1 SGHRS and CDR2 YFSETQ come from the germline V gene. This CDR3 has 17 amino acids. The germline V and J ends were trimmed by 4 bases and 8 bases, with 22 bases remaining between them. The CDR3 sequence is CASSPEGDLGGDSPLHF. CDR3 bases: TGCGCCAGCAGCCCCGAGGGGGACCTCGGAGGGGATTCACCCCTCCACTTT. The full variable domain, rest sourced from reference TRBV5-1 and TRBJ1-6, is KAGVTQTPRYLIKTRGQQVTLSCSPISGHRSVSWYQQTPGQGLQFLFEYFSETQRNKGNFPGRFSGRQFSNSRSEMNVSTLELGDSALYLCASSPEGDLGGDSPLHFGNGTRLTVT.

The rearrangement joins TRBV27 to TRBJ2-6, with TRBD1 identical over 7 bases. The germline V gene encodes CDR1 MNHEY and CDR2 SMNVEV (reference sequence). The CDR3 is made up of 16 amino acids. V lost 7 bases and J lost 1; bases outside the gene matches: 7. The CDR3 reads CASTRDSPSGANVLTF. As DNA, the CDR3 is TGTGCCAGCACCCGGGACAGCCCTTCTGGGGCCAACGTCCTGACTTTC.

The V gene is TRBV6-1, the J gene TRBJ1-2; D remains unclear. CDR3 size: 13 residues. The germline gives CDR1 MNHNS, CDR2 SASEGT. The V end was cut by 1 base, the J end by 0 bases, with 3 bases between. The CDR3 region has the DNA TGTGCCAGCAGTGAAGAATCTAACTATGGCTACACCTTC. This sequence encodes CASSEESNYGYTF.

The chain joins TRBV28 to TRBJ1-6; 12 positions match TRBD1. The J segment lost 9 bases and the V segment lost 6 bases, leaving 6 bases of the junction unmatched. The CDR3 spans 15 residues. CDR1 MDHEN and CDR2 SYDVKM come from the germline V gene. The DNA of the CDR3 is TGTGCCAGCAGCGCCGGGACAGGGGGCATTTCACCCCTCCACTTT. This encodes CASSAGTGGISPLHF.

This sequence joins TRBV9 and TRBJ2-3; 10 positions agree with TRBD2. The germline gives CDR1 SGDLS, CDR2 YYNGEE. The junction had 13 bases not matched to a gene; V was cut back by 4 bases and J by 2 bases. The CDR3 is made up of 18 amino acids. The DNA for the CDR3 is TGTGCCAGCAGCCCTTTGGGGGCTAGCGGGGGTCACACAGATACGCAGTATTTT. The encoded protein is CASSPLGASGGHTDTQYF.

The CDR3 DNA is TGCGCCAGCAGTCAACACGGACAGGGGGCACTGAACACTGAAGCTTTCTTT. Translating gives CASSQHGQGALNTEAFF. J is TRBJ1-1 and V is TRBV23-1, with 11 bases fitting TRBD1. TRBV23-1 counts as an open reading frame of uncertain function. This CDR3 has 17 amino acids. Losses at the gene ends were 2 bases for V and 0 bases for J; bases not matched to a gene: 5.

The rearrangement links TRBV5-1 to TRBJ1-2; TRBD1 aligns across 8 bases. V lost 4 bases and J lost 6; bases outside the gene matches: 5. This CDR3 spans 13 amino acids. Per the germline V gene, CDR1 is SGHRS and CDR2 is YFSETQ. CDR3 coding DNA: TGCGCCAGCAGCCAAGGACAGGGAGATGGCTACACCTTC. Translating it yields CASSQGQGDGYTF. The variable domain in full, completed from reference TRBV5-1 and TRBJ1-2, reads KAGVTQTPRYLIKTRGQQVTLSCSPISGHRSVSWYQQTPGQGLQFLFEYFSETQRNKGNFPGRFSGRQFSNSRSEMNVSTLELGDSALYLCASSQGQGDGYTFGSGTRLTVV.